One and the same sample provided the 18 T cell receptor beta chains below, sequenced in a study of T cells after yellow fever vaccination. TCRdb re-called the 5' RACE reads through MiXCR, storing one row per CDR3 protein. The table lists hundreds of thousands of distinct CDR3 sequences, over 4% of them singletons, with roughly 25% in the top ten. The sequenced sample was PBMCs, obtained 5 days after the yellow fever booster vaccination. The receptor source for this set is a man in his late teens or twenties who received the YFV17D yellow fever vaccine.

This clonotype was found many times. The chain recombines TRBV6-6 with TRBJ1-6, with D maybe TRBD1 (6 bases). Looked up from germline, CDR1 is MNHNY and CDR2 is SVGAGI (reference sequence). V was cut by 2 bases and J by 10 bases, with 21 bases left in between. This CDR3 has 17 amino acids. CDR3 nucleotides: TGTGCCAGCAGTTACAGGGATGGGGGCGCGTTTAACTCACCCCTCCACTTT. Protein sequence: CASSYRDGGAFNSPLHF.

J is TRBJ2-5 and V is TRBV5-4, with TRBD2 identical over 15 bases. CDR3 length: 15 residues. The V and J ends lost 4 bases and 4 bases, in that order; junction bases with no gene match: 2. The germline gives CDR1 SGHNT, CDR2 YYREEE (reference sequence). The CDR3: CASSGLAGGRETQYF. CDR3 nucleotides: TGTGCCAGCAGCGGACTAGCGGGGGGGCGAGAGACCCAGTACTTC.

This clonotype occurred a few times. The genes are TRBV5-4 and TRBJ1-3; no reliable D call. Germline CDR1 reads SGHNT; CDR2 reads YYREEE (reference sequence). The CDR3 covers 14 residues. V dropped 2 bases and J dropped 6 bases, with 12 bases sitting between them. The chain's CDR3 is CASSFGPGENTIYF. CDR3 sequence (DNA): TGTGCCAGCAGCTTCGGCCCTGGTGAAAACACCATATATTTT.

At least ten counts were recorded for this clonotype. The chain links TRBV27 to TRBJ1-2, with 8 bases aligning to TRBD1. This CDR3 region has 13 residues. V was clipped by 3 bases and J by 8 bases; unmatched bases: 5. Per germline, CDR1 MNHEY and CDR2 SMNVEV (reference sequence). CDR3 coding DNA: TGTGCCAGCAGTTTGGGGACAGGTCAAGGCTACACCTTC. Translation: CASSLGTGQGYTF.

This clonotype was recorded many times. The CDR3 bases are TGCGCCAGCAGCCAGAGAGGGGGCCTTTCCGGGGCCAACGTCCTGACTTTC. Residues: CASSQRGGLSGANVLTF. The V call is TRBV4-3, the J call TRBJ2-6; 7 nucleotides line up with TRBD1. The CDR3 is made up of 17 amino acids. V lost 3 bases and J lost 4; bases outside the gene matches: 9. Germline V gives CDR1 LGHNA, CDR2 YSLEER.

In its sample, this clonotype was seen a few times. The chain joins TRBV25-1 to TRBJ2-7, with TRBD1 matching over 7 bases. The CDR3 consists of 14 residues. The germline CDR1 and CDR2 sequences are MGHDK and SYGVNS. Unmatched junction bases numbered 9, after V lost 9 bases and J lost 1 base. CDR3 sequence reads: CASTRTGPSYEQYF. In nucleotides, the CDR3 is TGTGCCAGTACTCGGACAGGTCCTTCCTACGAGCAGTACTTC.

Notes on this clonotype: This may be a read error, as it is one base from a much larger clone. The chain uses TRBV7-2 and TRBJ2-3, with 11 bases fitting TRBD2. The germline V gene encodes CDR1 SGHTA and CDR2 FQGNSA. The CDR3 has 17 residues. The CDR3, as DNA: TGTGCCTGCAGCTCGAAGACGACTAGCGGGGGCACAGATACGCAGTATTTT. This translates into CACSSKTTSGGTDTQYF.

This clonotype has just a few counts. This CDR3 is CASSPQGVGETQYF. CDR3 DNA: TGCGCCAGCAGCCCCCAGGGGGTCGGAGAGACCCAGTACTTC. The J gene is TRBJ2-5, the V gene TRBV4-3, with 7 bases that match TRBD1. Germline values: CDR1 LGHNA, CDR2 YSLEER. Trimming cost V 4 bases and J 4 bases; bases outside gene matches: 6. The CDR3 covers 14 residues.

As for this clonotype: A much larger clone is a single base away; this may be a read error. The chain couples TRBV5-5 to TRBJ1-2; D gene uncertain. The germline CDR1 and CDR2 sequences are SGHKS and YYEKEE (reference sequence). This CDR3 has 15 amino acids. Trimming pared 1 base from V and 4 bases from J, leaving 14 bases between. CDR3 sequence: CASSLKVDYIYGYTF. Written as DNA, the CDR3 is TGTGCCAGCAGCTTGAAGGTGGATTATATCTATGGCTACACCTTC.

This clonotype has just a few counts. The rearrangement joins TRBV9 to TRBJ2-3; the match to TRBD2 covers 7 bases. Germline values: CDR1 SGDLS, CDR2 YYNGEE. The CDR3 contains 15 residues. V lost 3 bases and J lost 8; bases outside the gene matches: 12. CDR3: CASSAGGLLAATQYF. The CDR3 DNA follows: TGTGCCAGCAGCGCGGGGGGACTACTAGCAGCTACGCAGTATTTT.

Here the CDR3 DNA reads TGTGCCAGCACCAACGGGTGGGATTACACCGGGGAGCTGTTTTTT. It encodes CASTNGWDYTGELFF. This chain connects TRBV6-2 or TRBV6-3 to TRBJ2-2; D unclear. In germline, CDR1 is MNHEY, CDR2 SVGEGT. V was cut by 7 bases and J by 3 bases, with 15 bases left in between. CDR3 length: 15 amino acids.

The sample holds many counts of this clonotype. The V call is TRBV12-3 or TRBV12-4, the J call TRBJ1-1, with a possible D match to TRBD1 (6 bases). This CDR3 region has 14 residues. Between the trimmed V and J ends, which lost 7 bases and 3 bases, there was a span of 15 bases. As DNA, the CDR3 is TGTGCCAGCACCGGAACAGGGTTGGACACTGAAGCTTTCTTT. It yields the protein CASTGTGLDTEAFF.

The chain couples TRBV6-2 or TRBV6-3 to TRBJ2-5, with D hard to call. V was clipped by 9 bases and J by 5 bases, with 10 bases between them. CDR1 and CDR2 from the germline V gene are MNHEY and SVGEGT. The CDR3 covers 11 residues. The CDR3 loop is CASGKGETQYF. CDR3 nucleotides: TGTGCCAGTGGAAAAGGGGAGACCCAGTACTTC.

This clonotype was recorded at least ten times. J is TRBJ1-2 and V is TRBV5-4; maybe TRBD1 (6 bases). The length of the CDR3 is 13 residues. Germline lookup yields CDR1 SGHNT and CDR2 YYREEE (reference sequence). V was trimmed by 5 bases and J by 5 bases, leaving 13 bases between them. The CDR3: CASSSDTGYGYTF. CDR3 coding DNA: TGTGCCAGCAGTTCTGATACAGGGTATGGCTACACCTTC.

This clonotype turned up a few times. CDR3 sequence: CATWTSGGPGSQFF. CDR3 DNA sequence: TGTGCCACCTGGACTAGCGGGGGGCCCGGTTCGCAGTTCTTC. This sequence joins TRBV10-3 and TRBJ2-1; 14 positions agree with TRBD2. Germline CDR1 and CDR2: ENHRY and SYGVKD. The CDR3 has 14 amino acids. V was pared by 10 bases and J by 12 bases, with 11 bases of the junction left unmatched.

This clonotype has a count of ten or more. The CDR3 DNA sequence: TGCAGCGTTGGGTCTTCAGGGCCCCTCAATGAGCAGTTCTTC. Translating it yields CSVGSSGPLNEQFF. J is TRBJ2-1 and V is TRBV29-1; D is perhaps TRBD1 (5 bases). Germline assignment: CDR1 SQVTM and CDR2 ANQGSEA. V shed 4 bases and J shed 6 bases, with 16 bases lying between them. CDR3 size: 14 residues.

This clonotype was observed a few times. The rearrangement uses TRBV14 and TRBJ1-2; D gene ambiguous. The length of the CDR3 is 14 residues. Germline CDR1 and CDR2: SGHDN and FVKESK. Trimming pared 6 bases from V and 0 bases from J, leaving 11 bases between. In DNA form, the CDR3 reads TGTGCCAGCAGTCGGCTGTACACTAACTATGGCTACACCTTC. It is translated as CASSRLYTNYGYTF.

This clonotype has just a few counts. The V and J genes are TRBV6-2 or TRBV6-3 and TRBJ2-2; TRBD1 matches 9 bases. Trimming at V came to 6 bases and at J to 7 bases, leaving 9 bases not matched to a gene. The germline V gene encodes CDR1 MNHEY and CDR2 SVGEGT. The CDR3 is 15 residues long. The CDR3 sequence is CASSQYRGRGGELFF. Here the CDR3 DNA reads TGTGCCAGCAGCCAATACAGGGGGCGCGGCGGGGAGCTGTTTTTT.